The entry below describes one TCR beta chain. The protocol was immunoSEQ multiplex PCR, while the TCRdb copy is restricted to in-frame clones and leaves out a portion. The data show roughly 100,000 clones, around 90% seen once. This specimen belongs to a study of blood T cell repertoires in COVID-19. Study summary: Samples representing acute and convalescent COVID-19 were sourced from the United States, Italy and Spain. PBMCs, B-cell-depleted T cells, or T cells provided the cDNA or gDNA that made up the material.

V was pared by 1 base and J by 7 bases, with 11 bases between. The CDR3 loop spans 15 amino acids. The germline V gene encodes CDR1 KGHSH and CDR2 LQKENI. Sequenced: peripheral blood. The origin of this receptor is a young man with acute or convalescent COVID-19. The V and J genes are TRBV18 and TRBJ1-6; no reliable D call. The CDR3 DNA is TGTGCCAGCTCACCACACCCCCTACAGAATTCACCCCTCCACTTT. It encodes CASSPHPLQNSPLHF.